This T cell receptor beta chain was profiled in a study of shared clonotypes between healthy human individuals (TCRdb year 2020). With respect to the entire study: The cohort included a few men and a couple of women between 18 and 49 years of age. For each donor, CD4 naive and CD4 memory were each run on three plates, CD8 naive on two plates, and CD8 memory on one plate. The study deeply sequenced blood TCR repertoires of about 5 healthy adults to estimate repertoire size and the extent of clonotype sharing between individuals. To increase sequencing depth and limit assay-specific biases, different laboratories used diverse techniques to prepare libraries and sequence TCR repertoires. Between about 0.9 and 10 billion PBMCs per donor were obtained by leukapheresis.

Here V drops 4 bases and J drops 2 bases, and the junction holds 6 bases not matched to any gene. Looking up the germline V gene yields CDR1 MGHRA and CDR2 YSYEKL. Taken from cysteine to phenylalanine, the CDR3 has 15 residues. Only the CDR3 portion is preserved as DNA: 45 bases, with reading frame beginning at the first base. The donors were healthy, HIV-negative adults with no recently reported acute infections or vaccinations. Only Caucasian adults living in Nashville, Tennessee, USA were represented among the donors. CD4+ T cells were enriched through magnetic negative selection, after which naive cells were positively selected on CD45RA and the remaining negative fraction served as the memory subset. After blood collection by leukapheresis, PBMCs were isolated using Ficoll-Histopaque density gradient centrifugation and then cryopreserved in the vapor phase of liquid nitrogen. Analytical flow cytometry was used to check the purity and quantity of each magnetically sorted T cell population. From each sorted fraction, genomic DNA was isolated and quantified by UV absorbance on a Nanodrop 2000c.

The study at large found these results: Higher generation probabilities were observed for clonotypes shared by all four sorted-subset donors than for non-shared clonotypes. Estimated clonotype richness was generally larger for naive than for memory subsets. Even with the large sequencing depth, rarefaction of the sorted-subset datasets indicated that sequencing was incomplete. Sampling was limited to blood, and TCR repertoires in tissue likely differ from TCR repertoires in blood. Roughly 5% of naive CD4, more than 3% of naive CD8, approximately 2.2% of memory CD4, and roughly 0.4% of memory CD8 clonotypes were shared across several donors. Pairwise subsampling indicated that sequencing depth was expected to affect the degree of clonotype sharing among donors. The genetic and exposure-history diversity represented was limited by the small number of donors.

Using the deep immunoSEQ assay, TCR CDR3 regions were amplified from genomic DNA by multiplex PCR. Genomic DNA extracted from each cell subset was distributed evenly over all wells of several immunoSEQ 96-well plates, and each plate served as one replicate. For sorted subsets, roughly 200 ng of genomic DNA, equivalent to 25,000 to 30,000 T cell genomes, went into each replicate PCR. Purified libraries were quantified with a Qubit 3.0 fluorometer, sized on a Bioanalyzer 2100, and re-quantified with the KAPA Library Quantification kit. A separate single-read 150-cycle Illumina NextSeq 550 flow cell was used to sequence each immunoSEQ 96-well plate. The original pipeline was this. Because the immunoSEQ output held only junctional sequences and lacked quality scores, the filtering could not match the filtering applied to full-length reads. To assign V/J genes and CDR3, sequences were annotated using PyIR, a Python wrapper for IgBLAST v1.9, with IMGT germline references. Reads were removed for weak V/J assignments (E-value above 1e-6), missing CDR3, stop codons, out-of-frame junctions, or ambiguous translated residues. V3J clonotypes were defined as sequences sharing the same inferred V gene, J gene, and CDR3 amino acid sequence. To compute the percentage overlap between repertoires, the number of shared unique clonotypes was divided by the size of the smaller repertoire. Three approaches were used to assess repertoire richness: RTK rarefaction, the Chao1 estimator, and Recon v2.1 estimates of unobserved clonotypes. Generation probabilities were computed with OLGA for all TCRbeta clonotypes obtained by the gDNA method from a handful of donors. TCRdb carries this immuneACCESS record with in-frame sequences only. Its versions omit some clonotypes, under half of them owing to an unresolved V gene in the studies checked, with the rest unexplained. Clonal size and the V and J genes are those of that table, whereas D and trimming came from the DNA. The table for this sample lists around 1.6 million clones; under 99% of them were counted only once. The top ten clones comprise 0.4% to 0.55% of the sample.

In regard to this clone: No antigen is known for it. There are no base qualities to consult, and no much larger clone falls within one base.

The sequence came from a man aged 25 to 45 in good health. The chain was built from TRBV4-1 and TRBJ2-7; 9 central nucleotides agree with TRBD2. The sample comprised naive CD4+ T cells sorted from blood. Sample cell subset or site, as interpreted from the label and publication: CD45RA+ positively selected. The DNA sequence is given as TGCGCCAGCAGCCTATTAGCGGGAGCCCCCTACGAGCAGTACTTC. Translated, it gives CASSLLAGAPYEQYF.